This TCR beta chain emerged from a study of blood T cell repertoires in COVID-19. Across the study: The samples span acute and convalescent COVID-19 from the United States, Italy and Spain. In each case, the material was cDNA or gDNA derived from T cells, B-cell-depleted T cells, or PBMCs.

The authors' processing: How many nucleated cells were present was estimated from reference gene primer amplification. Produced via immunoSEQ multiplex PCR; TCRdb's table is partial and in-frame only. V, J and clone size are those of that table, while D and trimming were read from the DNA. The data show about 220,000 clones, around 80% seen once. Germline V gives CDR1 SNHLY, CDR2 FYNNEI. The junction had 8 bases not matched to a gene; V was cut back by 4 bases and J by 7 bases. CDR3 length: 15 amino acids. The sequence was collected from a middle-aged man with active or convalescent COVID-19. The chain uses TRBV2 and TRBJ2-1, with 9 bases aligning to TRBD2. The specimen was peripheral blood. CDR3 nucleotides: TGTGCCAGCAGTGCGGGGACTAGCTCAGGTAATGAGCAGTTCTTC. Protein product: CASSAGTSSGNEQFF.